Each of the 2 T cell receptor beta chains below was sequenced from the same sample in a study of T cells in Graves' hyperthyroidism and ophthalmopathy. RNA transcripts served as the template for amplifying TCR beta CDR3 regions. The HTBI set primed first-round TCR CDR3 RT-PCR. TCRdb fed the multiplex PCR reads into MiXCR, producing one record per CDR3 protein. Counted here are roughly 710,000 distinct CDR3 sequences, 35% occurring once; the ten biggest clones make up 31%. Specimen: blood. The receptors shown here come from a woman aged 40 to 49 with Graves' hyperthyroidism.

The J gene is TRBJ1-2, the V gene TRBV20-1, with unresolved D. The CDR3 has 12 amino acids. Germline CDR1 is DFQATT and CDR2 is SNEGSKA (reference sequence). V gave up 8 bases and J gave up 3 bases, with 13 bases separating them. As DNA, the CDR3 is TGCAGTTTAACTACCGATTACTATGGCTACACCTTC. It yields the protein CSLTTDYYGYTF.

CDR3 in amino acids: CASSPFSHGDSNQPQHF. The DNA of the CDR3 is TGTGCCAGCTCACCATTTTCACACGGCGATAGCAATCAGCCCCAGCATTTT. The rearrangement joins TRBV7-8 to TRBJ1-5; unclear D gene. The V gene's germline CDR1 is SGHVS and CDR2 FQNEAQ. This CDR3 is 17 amino acids long. V lost 8 bases and J lost 0, with 20 bases in between. The full variable domain, in which reference TRBV7-8 and TRBJ1-5 provide the parts outside the CDR3, is GAGVSQSPRYKVAKRGQDVALRCDPISGHVSLFWYQQALGQGPEFLTYFQNEAQLDKSGLPSDRFFAERPEGSVSTLKIQRTQQEDSAVYLCASSPFSHGDSNQPQHFGDGTRLSIL.